This T cell receptor (beta chain) was observed in a study of response to subunit inactivated influenza vaccine. General study points: Few new T cells, the authors suggested, are recruited by each seasonal influenza vaccination.

Germline V gives CDR1 SGHRS, CDR2 YFSETQ. CDR3 length: 16 residues. Trimming stripped 0 bases from V and 0 bases from J, with 10 bases between. To note about this clonotype: The antigen remains undetermined.

MiXCR was run by TCRdb on the RT-PCR reads, yielding one entry per CDR3 protein. Of 710,000 or so distinct CDR3 sequences detected, more than 15% appear once; the ten largest clones hold roughly 11%. The TCR sequence derives from a man aged 50 or older who received an inactivated influenza vaccine. The chain joins TRBV5-1 to TRBJ1-3; D not certain. Sequencing used PBMCs from blood, obtained 12 days after vaccination. CDR3 amino acids: CASSLALGSSGNTIYF. The CDR3, as DNA: TGCGCCAGCAGCTTGGCCCTTGGTTCCTCTGGAAACACCATATATTTT.